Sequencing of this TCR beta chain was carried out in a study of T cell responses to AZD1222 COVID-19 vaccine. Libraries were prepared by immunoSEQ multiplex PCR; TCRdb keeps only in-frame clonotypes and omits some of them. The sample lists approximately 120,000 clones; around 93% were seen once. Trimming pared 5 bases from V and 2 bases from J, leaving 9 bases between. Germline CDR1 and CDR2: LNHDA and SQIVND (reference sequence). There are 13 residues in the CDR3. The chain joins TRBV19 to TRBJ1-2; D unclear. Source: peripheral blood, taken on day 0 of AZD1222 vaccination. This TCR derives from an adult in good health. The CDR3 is CASSYNRNYGYTF. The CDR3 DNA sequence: TGTGCCAGTAGTTATAACAGAAACTATGGCTACACCTTC.